These 26 T cell receptor beta chains were all obtained from the same sample, sequenced in a study of shared clonotypes between healthy human individuals. Assay: immunoSEQ multiplex PCR; the TCRdb copy retains only in-frame clones and omits some. The sample holds 550,000 to 600,000 clones, roughly 79% seen once. The sample was PBMCs. The source of these receptors is a woman aged 40 to 49 in good health. Some clones in this sample may be carry-over from other donors' samples.

The chain carries TRBV5-6 and TRBJ2-3, with 10 nucleotides matching TRBD2. CDR3 length: 17 residues. Trimming took 3 bases from V and 6 from J; bases not matched to a gene: 13. Germline CDR1 is SGHDT and CDR2 is YYEEEE. CDR3 sequence (DNA): TGTGCCAGCAGCTCGACAGCGGGAGGGAGTTTAAGTGATACGCAGTATTTT. It specifies CASSSTAGGSLSDTQYF.

The CDR3 DNA reads as TGTGCCAGTAGTATAGACAGAAAGAGCTCCTACGAGCAGTACTTC. Translating it yields CASSIDRKSSYEQYF. The gene calls are TRBV19 and TRBJ2-7; D ambiguous. This CDR3 has 15 amino acids. Germline lookup yields CDR1 LNHDA and CDR2 SQIVND (reference sequence). Trimming shortened V by 0 bases and J by 0 bases, and 9 bases separated the two germline ends.

This clone was counted a single time. Within the sample, other DNA sequences also encode this same CDR3. The chain links TRBV5-1 to TRBJ1-6; the match to TRBD1 covers 9 bases. CDR1 is SGHRS and CDR2 is YFSETQ in the germline V gene. This CDR3 contains 15 residues. With V trimmed by 3 bases and J by 5 bases, 3 bases remained unmatched. The CDR3 loop is CASSSGQGNNSPLHF. The CDR3 DNA sequence: TGCGCCAGCAGCTCGGGACAGGGCAATAATTCACCCCTCCACTTT.

This clone was counted between two and nine times. V and J are TRBV30 and TRBJ1-2; TRBD1 might be the D (5 bases). Germline V gene sequence: CDR1 GTSNPN, CDR2 SVGIG (reference sequence). CDR3 length: 13 residues. The germline V and J ends were trimmed by 3 bases and 6 bases, with 14 bases remaining between them. The CDR3 sequence: CAWRVAGLHGYTF. The CDR3 region has the DNA TGTGCCTGGAGAGTGGCAGGGTTACATGGCTACACCTTC.

The rearrangement joins TRBV7-9 to TRBJ2-1, with D perhaps matching TRBD2 (6 bases). In germline, CDR1 is SEHNR, CDR2 FQNEAQ (reference sequence). The length of the CDR3 is 15 residues. V lost 1 base and J 2 bases, leaving 9 bases between the germline ends. For the CDR3, the DNA is TGTGCCAGCAGCTTAGGGGGGGTTGCCTACAATGAGCAGTTCTTC. It encodes CASSLGGVAYNEQFF.

The chain employs TRBV29-1 and TRBJ2-5; unclear D gene. This CDR3 is built from 11 residues. Germline lookup yields CDR1 SQVTM and CDR2 ANQGSEA. V was trimmed by 4 bases and J by 4 bases, leaving 7 bases between them. The DNA of the CDR3 is TGCAGCGTTGGGGGTCTAGAGACCCAGTACTTC. It translates to CSVGGLETQYF.

The genes are TRBV2 and TRBJ1-1; weak D call: TRBD1 (6 bases). The V end lost 4 bases, the J end lost 4 bases, and 10 bases lay between the germline ends. The germline CDR1 and CDR2 sequences are SNHLY and FYNNEI. The CDR3 runs 13 residues. CDR3 coding DNA: TGTGCCAGCAGTGCAGGGGCGAGCACTGAAGCTTTCTTT. Its translation is CASSAGASTEAFF.

The chain links TRBV27 to TRBJ2-7, with TRBD2 matching 10 bases. Germline assignment: CDR1 MNHEY and CDR2 SMNVEV (reference sequence). The CDR3 totals 15 residues. V shed 3 bases, J shed 4 bases, and the junction held 6 bases outside the gene matches. DNA of the CDR3: TGTGCCAGCAGTTTTGGGGGACTAGCGAAGTACGAGCAGTACTTC. This gives the protein CASSFGGLAKYEQYF.

This chain links TRBV28 with TRBJ2-5; 8 bases match TRBD1. The J call could be wrong; TRBJ2-7 is a better fit for the DNA end. The CDR3 length is 14 residues. Germline V gene data show CDR1 as MDHEN and CDR2 as SYDVKM. CDR3 region: CASRTDREVYEQYF. DNA for the CDR3: TGTGCCAGCAGGACGGACAGGGAAGTATACGAGCAGTACTTC.

The chain joins TRBV2 to TRBJ1-5; the match to TRBD1 covers 9 bases. Germline CDR1 and CDR2: SNHLY and FYNNEI. V trimming: 6 bases; J trimming: 4 bases; junction bases outside the gene matches: 7. The CDR3 has 15 amino acids. The CDR3 sequence is CASRQGQGGNQPQHF. CDR3 nucleotide sequence: TGTGCCAGCAGGCAGGGACAGGGAGGGAATCAGCCCCAGCATTTT.

This sequence joins TRBV5-1 and TRBJ2-4; the D call may be TRBD1 or TRBD2 (5 bases each). This CDR3 has 14 amino acids. The germline V gene encodes CDR1 SGHRS and CDR2 YFSETQ. The ends were cut back, 0 bases at V and 10 bases at J, with 14 bases in the middle. The CDR3 DNA sequence: TGCGCCAGCAGCTTGGGCCGGGGACGGGAAATTCAGTACTTC. As protein: CASSLGRGREIQYF.

In this sample, this clone turned up a few times. This chain connects TRBV4-1 to TRBJ1-1; possibly TRBD1 for D (6 bases). The CDR3 totals 16 residues. Trimming pared 1 base from V and 5 bases from J, leaving 17 bases between. Germline-derived CDR1 and CDR2 are MGHRA and YSYEKL. The CDR3 region is CASSQGLQGWGTEAFF. The CDR3, as DNA: TGCGCCAGCAGCCAAGGTTTACAGGGCTGGGGGACTGAAGCTTTCTTT.

The gene calls are TRBV19 and TRBJ1-5; D not resolved. The CDR3 length is 13 residues. The V gene lost 5 bases and the J gene lost 8 bases, with 13 bases spanning the gap. Germline loops: CDR1 LNHDA, CDR2 SQIVND (reference sequence). The DNA for the CDR3 is TGTGCCAGTAGTCTGGGGAGGGCAGAGCCCCAGCATTTT. As protein: CASSLGRAEPQHF. Full variable domain (outside the CDR3, taken from reference TRBV19 and TRBJ1-5): DGGITQSPKYLFRKEGQNVTLSCEQNLNHDAMYWYRQDPGQGLRLIYYSQIVNDFQKGDIAEGYSVSREKKESFPLTVTSAQKNPTAFYLCASSLGRAEPQHFGDGTRLSIL.

V and J are TRBV5-1 and TRBJ1-4; 7 bases match TRBD1. The trim removed 7 bases at V and 8 bases at J, leaving 8 bases unmatched. The CDR3 is 13 residues long. Germline lookup yields CDR1 SGHRS and CDR2 YFSETQ. The CDR3, as DNA: TGCGCCAGCCGTGACAGGGCGGGCGAAAAACTGTTTTTT. Translation: CASRDRAGEKLFF. Full variable domain (rest looked up from reference TRBV5-1 and TRBJ1-4): KAGVTQTPRYLIKTRGQQVTLSCSPISGHRSVSWYQQTPGQGLQFLFEYFSETQRNKGNFPGRFSGRQFSNSRSEMNVSTLELGDSALYLCASRDRAGEKLFFGSGTQLSVL.

The chain has TRBV7-8 and TRBJ2-1; no reliable D call. The CDR3 length is 14 residues. V dropped 4 bases and J dropped 8 bases, with 15 bases sitting between them. Germline loops: CDR1 SGHVS, CDR2 FQNEAQ. CDR3 DNA: TGTGCCAGCAGCTCGGGCCCCCATGGGGATGAGCAGTTCTTC. This encodes CASSSGPHGDEQFF.

This clone was found many times. The chain uses TRBV28 and TRBJ1-5, with D maybe TRBD1 (5 bases). The germline CDR1 and CDR2 sequences are MDHEN and SYDVKM. This CDR3 region has 16 residues. V was shortened by 0 bases and J by 0 bases, with 9 bases between the two germline ends. The CDR3 sequence: CASSLWVDTSNQPQHF. CDR3 nucleotide sequence: TGTGCCAGCAGTTTATGGGTGGACACTAGCAATCAGCCCCAGCATTTT.

This clone showed up many times. The rearrangement links TRBV28 to TRBJ2-4, with no clear D. Trimming left V 0 bases short and J 3 bases short, with 9 bases between. Germline lookup yields CDR1 MDHEN and CDR2 SYDVKM. The CDR3 is made up of 15 amino acids. The CDR3 DNA reads as TGTGCCAGCAGTTTATGGGATTTAGGCAAAAACATTCAGTACTTC. As protein: CASSLWDLGKNIQYF.

The rearrangement joins TRBV5-1 to TRBJ2-1; 7 bases line up with TRBD2. This CDR3 has 14 amino acids. The germline V gene has CDR1 SGHRS and CDR2 YFSETQ. J was trimmed by 6 bases and V by 2 bases; bases with no gene match: 5. In DNA, the CDR3 is TGCGCCAGCAGCTTCCCACTAGCGTTCAATGAGCAGTTCTTC. Its protein is CASSFPLAFNEQFF.

The rearrangement uses TRBV7-9 and TRBJ1-2; 7 nucleotides match TRBD1. This CDR3 has 14 residues. J lost 4 bases, V lost 5 bases, and 7 bases had no gene match. Germline V gene sequence: CDR1 SEHNR, CDR2 FQNEAQ (reference sequence). The CDR3 here is CASSRQGRGYGYTF. In nucleotides, the CDR3 is TGTGCCAGCAGCCGACAGGGTCGTGGCTATGGCTACACCTTC.

This clone has ten or more counts. The chain has TRBV29-1 and TRBJ2-5, with D possibly called TRBD1 or TRBD2 (5 bases each). Trimming stripped 3 bases from V and 2 bases from J, with 10 bases between. Germline CDR1 reads SQVTM; CDR2 reads ANQGSEA. CDR3 length: 13 residues. The CDR3 nucleotides read TGCAGCGTTGAGGGGACGGAACAAGAGACCCAGTACTTC. Translating it yields CSVEGTEQETQYF. The full variable domain, completed using reference TRBV29-1 and TRBJ2-5, is SAVISQKPSRDICQRGTSLTIQCQVDSQVTMMFWYRQQPGQSLTLIATANQGSEATYESGFVIDKFPISRPNLTFSTLTVSNMSPEDSSIYLCSVEGTEQETQYFGPGTRLLVL.

J is TRBJ2-7 and V is TRBV6-5; D is unresolved. There are 13 residues in the CDR3. Germline V gene lookup returns CDR1 MNHEY and CDR2 SVGAGI. Deletions cut 6 bases from V and 3 bases from J, with 12 bases between. The CDR3, as DNA: TGTGCCAGCAGCCGCCGAGACGGCTACGAGCAGTACTTC. Its translation: CASSRRDGYEQYF.

The chain employs TRBV5-1 and TRBJ2-7, with 9 nucleotides matching TRBD1. CDR1 SGHRS and CDR2 YFSETQ come from the germline V gene. V lost 2 bases to trimming and J lost 3 bases; unmatched junction nucleotides: 3. The CDR3 runs 14 residues. The CDR3 DNA follows: TGCGCCAGCAGCTTACAGGGGGCAATCTACGAGCAGTACTTC. Amino acid sequence: CASSLQGAIYEQYF.

V and J are TRBV19 and TRBJ1-5, with D tentatively TRBD1 (6 bases). CDR1 is LNHDA, CDR2 SQIVND, per germline (reference sequence). V dropped 9 bases and J dropped 6 bases, with 15 bases sitting between them. This CDR3 region has 13 residues. CDR3 in DNA: TGTGCCAGCACACAGGGTGCTACTCAGCCCCAGCATTTT. Amino acids: CASTQGATQPQHF.

This clone was picked up one time. The chain has TRBV2 and TRBJ2-5, with D possibly called TRBD1 or TRBD2 (6 bases each). Germline CDR1 reads SNHLY; CDR2 reads FYNNEI. This CDR3 has 14 amino acids. With 5 bases removed from V and 6 bases from J, the gap between germline ends came to 16 bases. The DNA of the CDR3 is TGTGCCAGCAGTAATACGGGGGCAGGGAAGACCCAGTACTTC. Translated, it gives CASSNTGAGKTQYF.

The chain uses TRBV5-4 and TRBJ2-3; 8 bases match TRBD1. The CDR3 covers 16 residues. Losses at the gene ends were 0 bases for V and 1 base for J; bases not matched to a gene: 4. In germline, CDR1 is SGHNT, CDR2 YYREEE (reference sequence). The CDR3 loop is CASSLGQGLGTDTQYF. Here the CDR3 DNA reads TGTGCCAGCAGCTTGGGACAGGGGTTGGGCACAGATACGCAGTATTTT.

This sequence joins TRBV6-6 and TRBJ1-1, with 7 positions matching TRBD1. CDR1 MNHNY and CDR2 SVGAGI come from the germline V gene (reference sequence). The CDR3 consists of 15 residues. The V and J ends lost 6 bases and 0 bases, in that order; junction bases with no gene match: 7. The CDR3 sequence: CASSPTGPMNTEAFF. Here the CDR3 DNA reads TGTGCCAGCAGCCCGACAGGGCCCATGAACACTGAAGCTTTCTTT.